Below, one T cell receptor beta chain is given with its context. What this receptor recognizes is not known. Nothing much larger sits one base from this clone, and base qualities are not available. The size of this beta chain means little, since it is a stray read in a library made for alpha chains. The data derive from a study of spatial heterogeneity in lung cancer (dated by TCRdb to between 2019 and 2020). Turning to the overall study: Beta-chain transcripts were consistently detected in greater numbers than alpha-chain transcripts, which likely reflects a higher abundance of beta-chain transcripts. In tumor regions, TCR transcript counts showed a strong correlation with a T cell transcriptional module score derived from matched bulk RNA-seq. In the raw uncorrected reads, each unique combination of TCR and UMI appeared more than ten times on average. The study quantitatively compared TCR alpha and beta repertoires across multiple tumor regions, matched nontumor lung and blood in non-small cell lung cancer. Nonsynonymous mutation counts, determined by whole-exome sequencing of tumor tissue, were related to TCR repertoire features. Both alpha and beta chains were TCR-sequenced in about 240 tumor regions, approximately 64 matched nontumor lung samples and around 50 PBMC samples obtained at surgery. The research as a whole found: Additional single-cell paired TCR alpha and beta sequencing was considered necessary to confirm, at a functional level, the hypothesis that regional TCRs recognize regional mutations. The count of ubiquitous expanded TCRs correlated with the count of ubiquitous nonsynonymous mutations, and the count of regional expanded TCRs correlated with the count of regional nonsynonymous mutations. TCR-seq was estimated to cover only approximately 7% of tumor T cells for alpha chains and roughly 12% for beta chains. The tumor nonsynonymous mutation count correlated with the number of expanded alpha and beta TCRs within the tumor.

Here V drops 0 bases and J drops 3 bases, and the junction holds 4 bases not matched to any gene. CDR1 and CDR2, per the germline V gene, are SGDLS and YYNGEE. The CDR3 covers 15 residues, taking in both the cysteine and the phenylalanine. The only DNA kept is the CDR3, 45 bases in frame from the first base. The library was made by 5' RACE. Sequencing was carried out with a NextSeq 500. The TCR library protocol attached a unique molecular identifier to each TCR cDNA molecule to allow correction of PCR and sequencing errors. The authors' pipeline ran thus. TCR identification, UMI-based error correction and CDR3 extraction were performed with Decombinator tools. Expanded TCRs were defined as those above a frequency of 2 per 1,000, corresponding to the top 1% of the tumor frequency distribution. Expanded tumor TCRs were classed as regional if statistically deemed absent (corrected P<0.05) from at least one tumor region, otherwise ubiquitous. Each repertoire was subsampled 100 times to 5,000 TCRs, after which Renyi diversity was computed with the R vegan package. CDR3 similarity networks were constructed using string-kernel similarity of amino acid triplets, with links drawn between CDR3s whose pairwise similarity was above 0.82. TCRdb's own reprocessing of the public reads used fastp at Q25 and MiXCR and kept productive beta chains. Rows are unified per CDR3 protein, each entry keeping the most common DNA and genes. The V and J calls reflect TCRdb's pipeline rather than the authors' work. The table for this sample lists fewer than 7,000 distinct CDR3 sequences; 13% to 15% of them were counted only once. The ten biggest clones cover approximately 9.8% of the sample.

The time point tag for this specimen amounts to: sample taken at primary tumor resection. Donors were some 70 patients with early-stage, untreated non-small cell lung cancer from the lung TRACERx cohort. Whole RNA extracted from tumor and nontumor lung tissue, or from cryopreserved PBMC samples, was used for TCR sequencing without cell sorting. Patients were selected for TCR sequencing only if sufficient RNA was available from at least two tumor regions. Before being selected, tumor and adjacent nontumor lung specimens were reviewed by a lung pathologist. Sample: lung tumor tissue, taken at surgery. The sequence joins TRBV9 to TRBJ2-7, with TRBD2 identical over 9 junction bases. The TCR was taken from a male donor with early-stage non-small cell lung cancer. The nucleotides are TGTGCCAGCAGCGTAGAGGTAGCGGGAGTCTACGAGCAGTACTTC. It specifies CASSVEVAGVYEQYF.